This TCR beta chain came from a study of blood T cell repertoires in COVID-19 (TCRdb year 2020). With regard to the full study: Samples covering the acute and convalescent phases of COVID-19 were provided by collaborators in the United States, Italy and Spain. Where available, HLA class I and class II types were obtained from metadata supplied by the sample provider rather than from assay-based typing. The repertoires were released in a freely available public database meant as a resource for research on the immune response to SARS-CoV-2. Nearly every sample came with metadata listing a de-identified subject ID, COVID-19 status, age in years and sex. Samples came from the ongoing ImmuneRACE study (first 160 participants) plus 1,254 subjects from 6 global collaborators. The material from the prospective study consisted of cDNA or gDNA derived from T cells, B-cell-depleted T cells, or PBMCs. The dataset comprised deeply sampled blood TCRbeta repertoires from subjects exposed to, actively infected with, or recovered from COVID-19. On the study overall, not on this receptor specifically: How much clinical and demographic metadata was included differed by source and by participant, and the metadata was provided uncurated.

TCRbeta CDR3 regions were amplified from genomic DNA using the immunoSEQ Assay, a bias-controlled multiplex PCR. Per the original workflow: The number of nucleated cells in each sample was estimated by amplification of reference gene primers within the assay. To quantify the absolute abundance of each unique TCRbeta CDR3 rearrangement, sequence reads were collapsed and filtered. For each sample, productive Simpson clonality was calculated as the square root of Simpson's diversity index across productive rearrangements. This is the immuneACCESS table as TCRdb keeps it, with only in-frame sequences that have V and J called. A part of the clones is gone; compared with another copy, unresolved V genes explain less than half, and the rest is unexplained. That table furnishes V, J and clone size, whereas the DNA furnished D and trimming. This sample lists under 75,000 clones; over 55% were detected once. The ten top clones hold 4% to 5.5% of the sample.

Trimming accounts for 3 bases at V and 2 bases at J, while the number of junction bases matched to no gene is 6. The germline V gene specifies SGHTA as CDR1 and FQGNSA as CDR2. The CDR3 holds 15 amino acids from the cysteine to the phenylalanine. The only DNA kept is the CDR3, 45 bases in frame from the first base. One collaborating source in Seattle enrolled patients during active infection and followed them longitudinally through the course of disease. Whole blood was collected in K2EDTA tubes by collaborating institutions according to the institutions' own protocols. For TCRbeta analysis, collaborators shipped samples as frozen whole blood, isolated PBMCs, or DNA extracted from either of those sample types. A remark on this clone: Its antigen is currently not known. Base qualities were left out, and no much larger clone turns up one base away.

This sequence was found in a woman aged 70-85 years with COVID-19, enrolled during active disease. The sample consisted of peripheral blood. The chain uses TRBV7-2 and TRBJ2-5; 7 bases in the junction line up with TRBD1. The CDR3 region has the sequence CASSLRGREQETQYF. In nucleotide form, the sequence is TGTGCCAGCAGCTTGAGGGGGCGCGAGCAAGAGACCCAGTACTTC. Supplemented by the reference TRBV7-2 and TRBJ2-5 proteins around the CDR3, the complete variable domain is GAGVSQSPSNKVTEKGKDVELRCDPISGHTALYWYRQSLGQGLEFLIYFQGNSAPDKSGLPSDRFSAERTGGSVSTLTIQRTQQEDSAVYLCASSLRGREQETQYFGPGTRLLVL.